This record looks at one T cell receptor (beta chain) sequence and its context. Its target is unknown. Germline assignment: CDR1 KGHSH and CDR2 LQKENI. CDR3 length: 14 amino acids. Trimming shortened V by 2 bases and J by 3 bases, and 11 bases separated the two germline ends. This entry is derived from a study of Graves' ophthalmopathy and Graves' hyperthyroidism. A follow-up of 18 months without ophthalmopathy meant that hyperthyroidism was stable. Study-wide findings and caveats: Most expanded clonotypes from thyroid (those above 0.001 frequency) were also found in blood.

RNA transcripts provided the template for amplifying TCR beta CDR3 regions. The first round was an RT-PCR with HTBI primers, and the second round was a multiplex PCR. TCRdb processed the multiplex PCR reads anew with MiXCR; each CDR3 protein has one entry. The table includes fewer than 650,000 distinct CDR3 sequences, approximately 21% detected once. The chain has TRBV18 and TRBJ2-7; maybe TRBD2 (5 bases). The sample was peripheral blood. The sequence came from a woman aged 18-29 years with stable Graves' hyperthyroidism. Some clones in this sample may be carry-over from other donors' samples. In nucleotides, the CDR3 is TGTGCCAGCTCACCATATAATCGGGGCTACGAGCAGTACTTC. It encodes CASSPYNRGYEQYF.